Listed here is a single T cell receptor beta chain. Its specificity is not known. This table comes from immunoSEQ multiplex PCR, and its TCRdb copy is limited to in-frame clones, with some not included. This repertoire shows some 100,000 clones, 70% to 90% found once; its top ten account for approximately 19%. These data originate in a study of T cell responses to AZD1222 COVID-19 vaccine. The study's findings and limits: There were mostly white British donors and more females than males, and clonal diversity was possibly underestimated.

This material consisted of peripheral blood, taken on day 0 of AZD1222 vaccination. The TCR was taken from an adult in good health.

In nucleotides, the CDR3 is TGTGCCACCAGTGATCGAAATAGCGGGAAGGGCACAGATACGCAGTATTTT. This gives the protein CATSDRNSGKGTDTQYF. The chain is built from TRBV24-1 and TRBJ2-3; 8 bases match TRBD2. V lost 3 bases, J lost 1 base, and 8 bases stayed unmatched. The CDR3 contains 17 residues. CDR1 KGHDR and CDR2 SFDVKD come from the germline V gene.